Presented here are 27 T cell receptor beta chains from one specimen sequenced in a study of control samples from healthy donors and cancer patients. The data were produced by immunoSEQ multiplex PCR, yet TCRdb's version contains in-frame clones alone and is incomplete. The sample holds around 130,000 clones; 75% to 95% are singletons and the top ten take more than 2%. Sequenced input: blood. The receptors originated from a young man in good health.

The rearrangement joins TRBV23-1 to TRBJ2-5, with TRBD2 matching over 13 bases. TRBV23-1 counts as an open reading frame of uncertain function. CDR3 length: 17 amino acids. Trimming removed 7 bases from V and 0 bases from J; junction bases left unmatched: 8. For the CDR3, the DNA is TGCGCCAGCAATCCGGGACTAGCGGGATCGTACCAAGAGACCCAGTACTTC. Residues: CASNPGLAGSYQETQYF.

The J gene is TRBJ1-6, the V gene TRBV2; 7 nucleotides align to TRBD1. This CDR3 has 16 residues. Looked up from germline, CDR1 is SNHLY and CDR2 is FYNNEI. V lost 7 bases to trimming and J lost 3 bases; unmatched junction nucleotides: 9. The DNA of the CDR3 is TGTGCCAGCAAACTAGGGGGCCCCAGCTATAATTCACCCCTCCACTTT. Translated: CASKLGGPSYNSPLHF.

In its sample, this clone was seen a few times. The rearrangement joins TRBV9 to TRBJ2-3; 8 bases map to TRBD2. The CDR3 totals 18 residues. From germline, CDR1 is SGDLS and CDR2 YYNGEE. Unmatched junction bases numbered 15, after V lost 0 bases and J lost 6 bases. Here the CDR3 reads CASSVGRFAGGFGDTQYF. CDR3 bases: TGTGCCAGCAGCGTAGGTCGGTTCGCGGGGGGATTCGGGGATACGCAGTATTTT.

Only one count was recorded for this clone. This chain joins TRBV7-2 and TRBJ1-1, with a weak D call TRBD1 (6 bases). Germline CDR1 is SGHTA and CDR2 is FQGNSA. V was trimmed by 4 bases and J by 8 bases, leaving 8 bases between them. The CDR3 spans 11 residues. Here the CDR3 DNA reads TGTGCCAGCAGCTACGACAGGGAAGCTTTCTTT. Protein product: CASSYDREAFF.

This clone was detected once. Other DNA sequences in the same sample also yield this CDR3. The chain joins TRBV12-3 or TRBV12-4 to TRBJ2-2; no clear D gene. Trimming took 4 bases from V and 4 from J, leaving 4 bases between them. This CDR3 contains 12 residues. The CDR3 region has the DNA TGTGCCAGCAGTTCGAGCACCGGGGAGCTGTTTTTT. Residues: CASSSSTGELFF.

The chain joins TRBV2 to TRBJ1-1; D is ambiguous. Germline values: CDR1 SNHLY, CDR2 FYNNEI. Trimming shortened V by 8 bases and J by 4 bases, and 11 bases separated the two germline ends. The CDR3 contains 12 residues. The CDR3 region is CASAGQSTEAFF. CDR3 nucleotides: TGTGCCAGCGCAGGCCAGTCCACTGAAGCTTTCTTT. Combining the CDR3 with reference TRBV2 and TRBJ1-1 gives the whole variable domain EPEVTQTPSHQVTQMGQEVILRCVPISNHLYFYWYRQILGQKVEFLVSFYNNEISEKSEIFDDQFSVERPDGSNFTLKIRSTKLEDSAMYFCASAGQSTEAFFGQGTRLTVV.

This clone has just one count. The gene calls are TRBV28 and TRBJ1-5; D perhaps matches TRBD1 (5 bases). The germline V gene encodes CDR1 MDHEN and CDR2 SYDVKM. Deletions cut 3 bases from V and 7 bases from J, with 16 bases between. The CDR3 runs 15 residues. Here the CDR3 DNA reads TGTGCCAGCAGTTTGGGGGGGGGTATTCAACAGCCCCAGCATTTT. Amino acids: CASSLGGGIQQPQHF.

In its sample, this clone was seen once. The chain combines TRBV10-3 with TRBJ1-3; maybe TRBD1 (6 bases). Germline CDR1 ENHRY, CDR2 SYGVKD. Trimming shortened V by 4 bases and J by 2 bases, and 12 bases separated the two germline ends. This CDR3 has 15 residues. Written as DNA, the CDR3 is TGTGCCATCAGTGTTGGGGGGCAAGCTGGAAACACCATATATTTT. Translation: CAISVGGQAGNTIYF.

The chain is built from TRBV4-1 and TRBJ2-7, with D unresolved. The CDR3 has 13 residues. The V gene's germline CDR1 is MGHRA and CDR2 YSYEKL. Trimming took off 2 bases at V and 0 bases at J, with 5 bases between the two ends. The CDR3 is CASSQYGSYEQYF. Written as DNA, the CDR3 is TGCGCCAGCAGCCAATATGGCTCCTACGAGCAGTACTTC.

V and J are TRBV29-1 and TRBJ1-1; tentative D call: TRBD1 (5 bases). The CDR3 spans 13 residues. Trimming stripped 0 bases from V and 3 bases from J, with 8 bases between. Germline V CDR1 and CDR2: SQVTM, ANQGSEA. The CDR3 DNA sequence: TGCAGCGTTGAAGAGGGGGACTACACTGAAGCTTTCTTT. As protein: CSVEEGDYTEAFF.

The CDR3 DNA follows: TGTGCCATCAGTGGGGCAATACAGGGGGGCACTGAAGCTTTCTTT. This translates into CAISGAIQGGTEAFF. The chain recombines TRBV10-3 with TRBJ1-1, with 8 bases lining up with TRBD1. The germline gives CDR1 ENHRY, CDR2 SYGVKD. The V segment lost 4 bases and the J segment 4 bases; nucleotides outside the gene matches: 8. The CDR3 has 15 amino acids.

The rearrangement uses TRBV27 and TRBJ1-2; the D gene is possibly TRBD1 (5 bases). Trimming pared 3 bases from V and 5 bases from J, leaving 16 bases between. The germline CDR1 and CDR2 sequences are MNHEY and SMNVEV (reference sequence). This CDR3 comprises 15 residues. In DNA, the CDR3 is TGTGCCAGCAGTTTGCGATTGGGGACGGCTTATGGCTACACCTTC. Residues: CASSLRLGTAYGYTF.

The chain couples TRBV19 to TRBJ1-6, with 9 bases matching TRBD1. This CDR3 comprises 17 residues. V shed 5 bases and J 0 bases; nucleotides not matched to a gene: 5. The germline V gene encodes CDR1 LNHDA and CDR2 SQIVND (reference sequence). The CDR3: CASSGTGISSYNSPLHF. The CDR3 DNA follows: TGTGCCAGTAGTGGGACAGGGATAAGCTCCTATAATTCACCCCTCCACTTT.

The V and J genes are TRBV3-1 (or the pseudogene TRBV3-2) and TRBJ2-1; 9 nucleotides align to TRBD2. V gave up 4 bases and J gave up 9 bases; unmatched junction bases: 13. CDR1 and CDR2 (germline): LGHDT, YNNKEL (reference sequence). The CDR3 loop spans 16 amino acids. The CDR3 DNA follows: TGTGCCAGCAGCCGGCTCGGTGGCGGGGGGGCCGGTGAGCAGTTCTTC. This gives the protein CASSRLGGGGAGEQFF.

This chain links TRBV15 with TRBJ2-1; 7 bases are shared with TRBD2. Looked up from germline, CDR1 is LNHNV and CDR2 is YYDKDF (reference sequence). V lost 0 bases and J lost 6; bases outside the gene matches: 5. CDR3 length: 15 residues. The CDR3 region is CATSRDQGGGNEQFF. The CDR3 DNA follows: TGTGCCACCAGCAGAGATCAGGGCGGGGGCAATGAGCAGTTCTTC. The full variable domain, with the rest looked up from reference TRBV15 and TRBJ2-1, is DAMVIQNPRYQVTQFGKPVTLSCSQTLNHNVMYWYQQKSSQAPKLLFHYYDKDFNNEADTPDNFQSRRPNTSFCFLDIRSPGLGDTAMYLCATSRDQGGGNEQFFGPGTRLTVL.

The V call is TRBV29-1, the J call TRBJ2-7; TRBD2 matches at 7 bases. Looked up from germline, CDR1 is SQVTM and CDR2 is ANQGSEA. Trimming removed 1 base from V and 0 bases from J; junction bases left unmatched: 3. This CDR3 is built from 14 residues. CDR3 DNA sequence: TGCAGCGTTGAAGGAGGCGGGAGCTCCTACGAGCAGTACTTC. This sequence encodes CSVEGGGSSYEQYF.

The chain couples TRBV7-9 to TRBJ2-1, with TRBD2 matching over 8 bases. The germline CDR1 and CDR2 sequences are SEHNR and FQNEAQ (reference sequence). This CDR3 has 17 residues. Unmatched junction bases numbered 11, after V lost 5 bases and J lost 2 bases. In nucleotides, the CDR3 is TGTGCCAGCAGCCCCAGGGTCAGCGGGGGACCCTACAATGAGCAGTTCTTC. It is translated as CASSPRVSGGPYNEQFF.

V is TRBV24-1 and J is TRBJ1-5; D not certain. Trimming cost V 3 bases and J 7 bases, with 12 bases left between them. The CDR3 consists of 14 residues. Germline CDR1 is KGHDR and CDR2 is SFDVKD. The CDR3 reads CATSDAQSVQPQHF. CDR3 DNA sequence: TGTGCCACCAGTGATGCCCAGTCGGTCCAGCCCCAGCATTTT.

The CDR3 sequence is CASSTGINYGYTF. CDR3 coding DNA: TGTGCCAGCAGCACCGGGATAAACTATGGCTACACCTTC. The chain uses TRBV28 and TRBJ1-2; D unclear. V shed 6 bases and J shed 2 bases, with 10 bases lying between them. Germline values: CDR1 MDHEN, CDR2 SYDVKM. The CDR3 spans 13 residues.

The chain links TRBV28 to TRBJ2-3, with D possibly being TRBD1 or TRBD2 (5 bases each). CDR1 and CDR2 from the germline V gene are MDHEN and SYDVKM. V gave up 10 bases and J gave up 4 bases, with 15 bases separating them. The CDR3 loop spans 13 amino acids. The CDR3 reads CAIAGRGPDTQYF. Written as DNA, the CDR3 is TGTGCCATCGCGGGCCGGGGCCCAGATACGCAGTATTTT.

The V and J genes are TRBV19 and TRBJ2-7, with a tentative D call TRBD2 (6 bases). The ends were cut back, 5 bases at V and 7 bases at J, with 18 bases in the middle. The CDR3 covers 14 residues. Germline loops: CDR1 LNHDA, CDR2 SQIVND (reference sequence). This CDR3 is CASSGAGRSREQYF. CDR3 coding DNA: TGTGCCAGTAGTGGAGCAGGGAGGTCTCGGGAGCAGTACTTC.

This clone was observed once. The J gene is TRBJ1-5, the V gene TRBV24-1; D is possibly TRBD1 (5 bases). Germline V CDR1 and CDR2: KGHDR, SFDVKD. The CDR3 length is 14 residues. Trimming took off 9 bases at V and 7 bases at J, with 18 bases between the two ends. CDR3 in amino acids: CATLLAGSRQPQHF. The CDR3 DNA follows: TGTGCCACCCTCTTGGCAGGGAGCAGACAGCCCCAGCATTTT.

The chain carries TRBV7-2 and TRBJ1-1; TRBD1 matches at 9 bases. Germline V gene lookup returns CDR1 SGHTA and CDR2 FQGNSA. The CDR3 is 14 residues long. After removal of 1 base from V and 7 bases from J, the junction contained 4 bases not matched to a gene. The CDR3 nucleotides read TGTGCCAGCAGCTTAGTGGCGGGACAGGGTGAAGCTTTCTTT. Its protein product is CASSLVAGQGEAFF.

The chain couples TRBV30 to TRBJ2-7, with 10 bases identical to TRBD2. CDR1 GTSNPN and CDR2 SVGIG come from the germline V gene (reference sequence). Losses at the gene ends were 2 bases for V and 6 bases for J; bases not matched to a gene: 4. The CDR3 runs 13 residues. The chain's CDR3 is CAWSTSGVGEQYF. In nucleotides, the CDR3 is TGTGCCTGGAGTACTAGCGGGGTAGGCGAGCAGTACTTC. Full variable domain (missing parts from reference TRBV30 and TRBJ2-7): SQTIHQWPATLVQPVGSPLSLECTVEGTSNPNLYWYRQAAGRGLQLLFYSVGIGQISSEVPQNLSASRPQDRQFILSSKKLLLSDSGFYLCAWSTSGVGEQYFGPGTRLTVT.

The CDR3 here is CASSHPRDRGSGEQYF. The DNA for the CDR3 is TGTGCCAGCTCACACCCCCGGGACAGGGGATCGGGAGAGCAGTACTTC. The chain has TRBV18 and TRBJ2-7, with 10 nucleotides matching TRBD1. The CDR3 contains 16 residues. Germline V gives CDR1 KGHSH, CDR2 LQKENI. J lost 7 bases, V lost 4 bases, and 13 bases had no gene match.

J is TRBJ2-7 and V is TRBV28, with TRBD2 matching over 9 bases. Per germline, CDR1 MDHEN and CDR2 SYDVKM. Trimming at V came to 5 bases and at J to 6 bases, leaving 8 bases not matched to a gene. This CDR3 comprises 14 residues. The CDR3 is CASSLRAGGSEQYF. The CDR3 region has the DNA TGTGCCAGCAGTCTCCGAGCGGGGGGAAGCGAGCAGTACTTC. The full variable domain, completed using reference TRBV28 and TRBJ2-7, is DVKVTQSSRYLVKRTGEKVFLECVQDMDHENMFWYRQDPGLGLRLIYFSYDVKMKEKGDIPEGYSVSREKKERFSLILESASTNQTSMYLCASSLRAGGSEQYFGPGTRLTVT.

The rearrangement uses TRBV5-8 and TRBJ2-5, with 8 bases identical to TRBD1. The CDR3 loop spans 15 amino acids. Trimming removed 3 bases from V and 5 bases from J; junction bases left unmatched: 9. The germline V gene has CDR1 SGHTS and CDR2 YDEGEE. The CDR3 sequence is CASSYGQGVSETQYF. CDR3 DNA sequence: TGTGCCAGCAGCTACGGACAGGGTGTATCGGAGACCCAGTACTTC.